These 11 T cell receptor beta chains share one sample of origin, sequenced in a study of blood T cell repertoires in COVID-19. Sequencing was performed with immunoSEQ multiplex PCR; in TCRdb, only in-frame clones are kept and a portion is missing. The profile covers some 200,000 clones, with 80% to 90% appearing a single time and approximately 15% taken by the ten largest. Sequencing used peripheral blood. Receptors originate from a man aged 25 to 40 with active or convalescent COVID-19.

This clone came up a few times. The chain employs TRBV2 and TRBJ2-5, with 8 bases that match TRBD2. The trim removed 9 bases at V and 5 bases at J, leaving 11 bases unmatched. CDR1 is SNHLY, CDR2 FYNNEI, per germline. The CDR3 runs to 14 residues. CDR3 residues: CASISGLVGETQYF. DNA of the CDR3: TGTGCCAGTATTTCGGGACTAGTAGGGGAGACCCAGTACTTC.

CDR3 region: CASSQFMGGSGNTIYF. CDR3 coding DNA: TGTGCCAGCAGCCAATTCATGGGAGGATCTGGAAACACCATATATTTT. The V and J genes are TRBV14 and TRBJ1-3; D is unclear. CDR1 is SGHDN and CDR2 is FVKESK in the germline V gene. The CDR3 is 16 amino acids. The V gene lost 2 bases and the J gene lost 1 base, with 12 bases spanning the gap.

The chain combines TRBV6-2 or TRBV6-3 with TRBJ1-4, with D hard to call. V was trimmed by 2 bases and J by 4 bases, leaving 5 bases between them. This CDR3 has 13 residues. From germline, CDR1 is MNHEY and CDR2 SVGEGT. The CDR3 DNA is TGTGCCAGCAGTTACGTCAGTAATGAAAAACTGTTTTTT. Protein: CASSYVSNEKLFF.

The chain combines TRBV6-5 with TRBJ1-2; 8 nucleotides align to TRBD1. Per the germline V gene, CDR1 is MNHEY and CDR2 is SVGAGI. V dropped 10 bases and J dropped 3; count of bases not matched to a gene: 4. The length of the CDR3 is 12 residues. The CDR3 DNA reads as TGTGCCACCTGGACAGGGTACTATGGCTACACCTTC. This translates into CATWTGYYGYTF.

The chain couples TRBV19 to TRBJ2-3, with 10 bases fitting TRBD2. Germline assignment: CDR1 LNHDA and CDR2 SQIVND (reference sequence). With V trimmed by 5 bases and J by 2 bases, 7 bases remained unmatched. The CDR3 length is 16 residues. The CDR3 reads CASSRTSGGYTDTQYF. The DNA for the CDR3 is TGTGCCAGTAGTCGGACTAGCGGAGGTTACACAGATACGCAGTATTTT. Supplemented by reference TRBV19 and TRBJ2-3, the full variable domain reads DGGITQSPKYLFRKEGQNVTLSCEQNLNHDAMYWYRQDPGQGLRLIYYSQIVNDFQKGDIAEGYSVSREKKESFPLTVTSAQKNPTAFYLCASSRTSGGYTDTQYFGPGTRLTVL.

This clone was seen only a few times. The chain joins TRBV19 to TRBJ2-1; 10 nucleotides agree with TRBD1. Germline values: CDR1 LNHDA, CDR2 SQIVND (reference sequence). The CDR3 is made up of 16 amino acids. V was pared by 5 bases and J by 8 bases, with 12 bases of the junction left unmatched. The CDR3 sequence: CASSPRQGQGRHEQFF. CDR3 DNA: TGTGCCAGTAGTCCCCGGCAGGGACAGGGGAGGCATGAGCAGTTCTTC.

The chain carries TRBV28 and TRBJ1-1; TRBD1 might be the D (5 bases). Germline V gene lookup returns CDR1 MDHEN and CDR2 SYDVKM. The CDR3 covers 14 residues. Trimming removed 7 bases at V and 1 base at J, with 13 bases between. The CDR3 coding sequence is TGTGCCAGCAATCGCGGGACGCCGAACACTGAAGCTTTCTTT. The encoded protein is CASNRGTPNTEAFF.

This clone was detected a few times. The chain has TRBV28 and TRBJ1-4, with 12 bases lining up with TRBD1. Trimming removed 1 base from V and 5 bases from J; junction bases left unmatched: 8. CDR3 length: 18 amino acids. Per the germline V gene, CDR1 is MDHEN and CDR2 is SYDVKM. The DNA of the CDR3 is TGTGCCAGCAGTTTATACCCGGGACAGGGGGCCATAAATGAAAAACTGTTTTTT. Amino acid sequence: CASSLYPGQGAINEKLFF.

This clone has only one observation. V gene TRBV14 combines with J gene TRBJ1-2; TRBD1 agrees at 9 bases. This CDR3 comprises 16 residues. Germline loops: CDR1 SGHDN, CDR2 FVKESK. V was pared by 0 bases and J by 7 bases, with 9 bases of the junction left unmatched. CDR3 loop: CASSQERGQGKGGYTF. CDR3 nucleotides: TGTGCCAGCAGCCAAGAACGGGGACAGGGTAAGGGTGGCTACACCTTC.

This clone was seen just once. This sequence joins TRBV6-1 and TRBJ1-2; TRBD1 matches 7 bases. Germline V lookup: CDR1 MNHNS, CDR2 SASEGT. There are 16 residues in the CDR3. Trimming took 0 bases from V and 4 from J; bases not matched to a gene: 8. CDR3: CASSEALDRAGYGYTF. CDR3 bases: TGTGCCAGCAGTGAAGCCTTAGACAGGGCGGGCTATGGCTACACCTTC.

V usage is TRBV14 and J usage is TRBJ1-2; 10 nucleotides agree with TRBD1. Germline CDR1 SGHDN, CDR2 FVKESK. V dropped 1 base and J dropped 8; count of bases not matched to a gene: 7. The CDR3 consists of 15 residues. CDR3: CASSQGPGQGPGYTF. The CDR3 coding sequence is TGTGCCAGCAGCCAAGGCCCGGGACAGGGGCCCGGCTACACCTTC. Using reference TRBV14 and TRBJ1-2 for the parts outside the CDR3, the full variable domain is EAGVTQFPSHSVIEKGQTVTLRCDPISGHDNLYWYRRVMGKEIKFLLHFVKESKQDESGMPNNRFLAERTGGTYSTLKVQPAELEDSGVYFCASSQGPGQGPGYTFGSGTRLTVV.